Each of the 26 T cell receptor beta chains below was sequenced from the same sample in a study of regulatory T cells in long-lasting Graves disease. Construction of the TCR beta libraries employed iRepertoire HTBI primers in conjunction with Arm-PCR of CDR3 regions. TCRdb passed the multiplex PCR reads through MiXCR, listing each CDR3 protein once. The table lists about 540,000 distinct CDR3 sequences, 13% of them singletons. Time point here: newly diagnosed GD, antithyroid drugs for less than 3 months. Researchers made the TCR library from RNA that was extracted from PBMCs. This sample also belongs to another study, concerning T cells in Graves' hyperthyroidism and ophthalmopathy.

The sequences come from peripheral blood mononuclear cells (PBMCs), collected at new diagnosis, from a patient treated with antithyroid drugs. The receptor source for this set is a man aged 30 to 39 with Graves disease.

The V gene is TRBV10-3, the J gene TRBJ2-6, with TRBD1 identical over 9 bases. CDR1 is ENHRY and CDR2 is SYGVKD in the germline V gene. The CDR3 runs to 15 residues. Trimming at V came to 6 bases and at J to 4 bases, leaving 4 bases not matched to a gene. The CDR3 protein is CAISTGGGGANVLTF. In DNA, the CDR3 is TGTGCCATCAGCACAGGGGGCGGAGGGGCCAACGTCCTGACTTTC.

The J gene is TRBJ2-7, the V gene TRBV24-1; no clear D. The CDR3 sequence is 13 residues long. CDR1 and CDR2 from the germline V gene are KGHDR and SFDVKD. Between the trimmed V and J ends, which lost 7 bases and 2 bases, there was a span of 11 bases. The CDR3 DNA is TGTGCCACCAGCGGTGAGGAACCCTACGAGCAGTACTTC. Residues: CATSGEEPYEQYF.

J is TRBJ1-2 and V is TRBV24-1; 7 bases are shared with TRBD1. The CDR3 length is 14 residues. Germline V CDR1 and CDR2: KGHDR, SFDVKD. V gave up 1 base and J gave up 7 bases; unmatched junction bases: 5. The CDR3 sequence is CATSDLRQGRGYTF. The DNA for the CDR3 is TGTGCCACCAGTGATTTACGACAGGGCCGTGGCTACACCTTC.

This clonotype was counted at least ten times. This rearrangement joins TRBV27 to TRBJ2-1; no definite D call. V dropped 3 bases and J dropped 6 bases, with 9 bases sitting between them. Germline loops: CDR1 MNHEY, CDR2 SMNVEV (reference sequence). The length of the CDR3 is 13 residues. This chain's CDR3 is CASSLGSINEQFF. The CDR3, as DNA: TGTGCCAGCAGTTTGGGATCTATCAATGAGCAGTTCTTC.

This chain links TRBV18 with TRBJ1-1; D ambiguous. Germline V lookup: CDR1 KGHSH, CDR2 LQKENI. The CDR3 runs to 13 residues. V was shortened by 4 bases and J by 4 bases, with 10 bases between the two germline ends. CDR3 DNA: TGTGCCAGCTCACAACCGGGTTCCACTGAAGCTTTCTTT. The encoded protein is CASSQPGSTEAFF.

This clonotype was seen ten or more times. V gene TRBV20-1 combines with J gene TRBJ1-2, with no clear D. V lost 4 bases to trimming and J lost 4 bases, with 10 bases between them. Per the germline V gene, CDR1 is DFQATT and CDR2 is SNEGSKA (reference sequence). The CDR3 runs to 12 residues. The chain's CDR3 is CSANDGPYGYTF. For the CDR3, the DNA is TGCAGTGCTAATGACGGGCCCTATGGCTACACCTTC.

Comment on this clonotype: With a much larger clone just one base away, this may be a read error. V and J are TRBV11-2 and TRBJ2-5, with a possible D match to TRBD2 (6 bases). Germline V gives CDR1 SGHAT, CDR2 FQNNGV. V was trimmed by 0 bases and J by 2 bases, leaving 10 bases between them. The CDR3 is 15 residues long. The CDR3 is CASSLEGGRQETQYF. For the CDR3, the DNA is TGTGCCAGCAGCTTAGAGGGAGGACGGCAAGAGACCCAGTACTTC.

This clonotype was observed at least ten times. The chain links TRBV30 to TRBJ1-1; the D is unclear. V dropped 5 bases and J dropped 0 bases, with 7 bases sitting between them. Germline-derived CDR1 and CDR2 are GTSNPN and SVGIG (reference sequence). The CDR3 contains 12 residues. CDR3 nucleotides: TGTGCCTGGGGCCCAGTGAACACTGAAGCTTTCTTT. It encodes CAWGPVNTEAFF.

This clonotype was observed a handful of times. The chain uses TRBV5-1 and TRBJ2-1; 8 nucleotides line up with TRBD1. This CDR3 is built from 15 residues. Trimming removed 4 bases from V and 3 bases from J; junction bases left unmatched: 6. CDR1 and CDR2 (germline): SGHRS, YFSETQ. CDR3: CASSANGQGYNEQFF. CDR3 bases: TGCGCCAGCAGCGCAAATGGACAGGGCTACAATGAGCAGTTCTTC. The whole variable domain, remainder taken from reference TRBV5-1 and TRBJ2-1, is KAGVTQTPRYLIKTRGQQVTLSCSPISGHRSVSWYQQTPGQGLQFLFEYFSETQRNKGNFPGRFSGRQFSNSRSEMNVSTLELGDSALYLCASSANGQGYNEQFFGPGTRLTVL.

A few counts support this clonotype. This sequence joins TRBV30 and TRBJ2-1; 8 nucleotides agree with TRBD2. The germline V gene has CDR1 GTSNPN and CDR2 SVGIG (reference sequence). After removal of 4 bases from V and 2 bases from J, the junction contained 7 bases not matched to a gene. The CDR3 has 15 residues. The CDR3 loop reads CAWKGGLGPYNEQFF. The CDR3 DNA reads TGTGCCTGGAAGGGGGGACTAGGCCCCTACAATGAGCAGTTCTTC. Full variable domain (outside the CDR3, taken from reference TRBV30 and TRBJ2-1): SQTIHQWPATLVQPVGSPLSLECTVEGTSNPNLYWYRQAAGRGLQLLFYSVGIGQISSEVPQNLSASRPQDRQFILSSKKLLLSDSGFYLCAWKGGLGPYNEQFFGPGTRLTVL.

The rearrangement links TRBV27 to TRBJ1-1; TRBD1 matches at 7 bases. Germline V gene lookup returns CDR1 MNHEY and CDR2 SMNVEV (reference sequence). V lost 8 bases to trimming and J lost 0 bases; unmatched junction nucleotides: 12. This CDR3 contains 16 residues. CDR3: CASLQNRGPMNTEAFF. In nucleotides, the CDR3 is TGTGCCAGCCTCCAAAACAGGGGACCGATGAACACTGAAGCTTTCTTT.

V usage is TRBV20-1 and J usage is TRBJ2-3, with 7 bases matching TRBD2. The CDR3 loop spans 15 amino acids. After removal of 3 bases from V and 2 bases from J, the junction contained 8 bases not matched to a gene. Germline CDR1 reads DFQATT; CDR2 reads SNEGSKA (reference sequence). The CDR3 DNA sequence: TGCAGTGCTAGGGGACTAACCTTACCCACAGATACGCAGTATTTT. It translates to CSARGLTLPTDTQYF.

The chain recombines TRBV5-1 with TRBJ2-5; 8 nucleotides align to TRBD1. V shed 2 bases, J shed 4 bases, and the junction held 10 bases outside the gene matches. The CDR3 is 16 residues long. Germline V gene sequence: CDR1 SGHRS, CDR2 YFSETQ. The CDR3 coding sequence is TGCGCCAGCAGCTTTACCGGACAGGGAGGAGGAGAGACCCAGTACTTC. This sequence encodes CASSFTGQGGGETQYF.

A few counts support this clonotype. V and J are TRBV6-1 and TRBJ1-1; TRBD1 matches at 9 bases. Unmatched junction bases numbered 15, after V lost 10 bases and J lost 0 bases. CDR1 is MNHNS, CDR2 SASEGT, per germline. The length of the CDR3 is 17 residues. The CDR3 bases are TGTGCCATCGACTGGAGAGGGACAGGGATCATGAACACTGAAGCTTTCTTT. It yields the protein CAIDWRGTGIMNTEAFF.

In its sample, this clonotype was seen many times. The genes are TRBV7-9 and TRBJ1-1, with 9 bases that match TRBD1. The CDR3 consists of 15 residues. Per the germline V gene, CDR1 is SEHNR and CDR2 is FQNEAQ (reference sequence). With 5 bases clipped from V and 3 bases from J, the junction kept 7 bases outside the gene matches. The CDR3 region has the DNA TGTGCCAGCAGCCCGACAGGGGGAGTGGACACTGAAGCTTTCTTT. This encodes CASSPTGGVDTEAFF.

This clonotype was seen more than once but under ten times. The chain employs TRBV20-1 and TRBJ2-1, with D perhaps matching TRBD1 (6 bases). Germline V gene lookup returns CDR1 DFQATT and CDR2 SNEGSKA (reference sequence). Trimming removed 5 bases at V and 5 bases at J, with 10 bases between. The CDR3 length is 12 residues. Here the CDR3 reads CSAAQGNNEQFF. The CDR3 DNA reads TGCAGTGCTGCCCAGGGGAACAATGAGCAGTTCTTC.

This clonotype was counted ten times or more. This chain connects TRBV27 to TRBJ1-1, with D unresolved. The germline V gene has CDR1 MNHEY and CDR2 SMNVEV (reference sequence). Between the trimmed V and J ends, which lost 3 bases and 2 bases, there was a span of 10 bases. This CDR3 has 14 amino acids. The CDR3 spells CASSFFRHNTEAFF. The CDR3 DNA reads as TGTGCCAGCAGTTTCTTTCGGCATAACACTGAAGCTTTCTTT.

The chain carries TRBV10-1 and TRBJ2-1, with TRBD1 matching 7 bases. Germline V gives CDR1 WNHNN, CDR2 SYGVQD (reference sequence). This CDR3 is 10 amino acids long. V dropped 10 bases and J dropped 13; count of bases not matched to a gene: 7. CDR3 DNA sequence: TGCGCCAAGGATCGACAGGGTCAGTTCTTC. Encoded protein: CAKDRQGQFF.

At least ten counts were recorded for this clonotype. The J gene is TRBJ2-1, the V gene TRBV18; 9 positions agree with TRBD2. The germline V gene encodes CDR1 KGHSH and CDR2 LQKENI. Trimming took 3 bases from V and 0 from J; bases not matched to a gene: 3. The CDR3 covers 16 residues. CDR3 amino acids: CASSPISGSSYNEQFF. The CDR3 nucleotides read TGTGCCAGCTCACCTATTAGCGGGAGCTCCTACAATGAGCAGTTCTTC.

On this clonotype itself: A read error may be the cause here, since a much bigger clone is one base away. J is TRBJ2-7 and V is TRBV15; 9 nucleotides agree with TRBD1. The CDR3 is 14 amino acids. The V gene's germline CDR1 is LNHNV and CDR2 YYDKDF (reference sequence). Written as DNA, the CDR3 is TGTGTCACCAGCAGAGAGGACAGGGGATACGAGCAGTACTTC. Translated, it gives CVTSREDRGYEQYF.

This clonotype was found a few times. The V and J genes are TRBV9 and TRBJ2-4, with D perhaps assigned TRBD1 or TRBD2 (6 bases each). The CDR3 sequence is 12 residues long. V shed 0 bases and J shed 11 bases, with 9 bases lying between them. Germline lookup yields CDR1 SGDLS and CDR2 YYNGEE. In DNA, the CDR3 is TGTGCCAGCAGCGTAGAGGGGGGAGTTCAGTACTTC. It codes for CASSVEGGVQYF.

The CDR3 DNA sequence: TGTGCCAGTATGGAGCGGGGAGAGGATGGCTACACCTTC. Amino acids: CASMERGEDGYTF. The chain couples TRBV19 to TRBJ1-2, with D unresolved. The CDR3 is 13 residues long. Germline V CDR1 and CDR2: LNHDA, SQIVND (reference sequence). Trimming removed 7 bases from V and 6 bases from J, with 15 bases in between.

In its sample, this clonotype was seen many times. The chain is built from TRBV2 and TRBJ2-5, with D uncertain. Germline V gene data show CDR1 as SNHLY and CDR2 as FYNNEI. This CDR3 has 12 residues. V was cut by 8 bases and J by 2 bases, with 9 bases left in between. This chain's CDR3 is CASGEWQETQYF. In nucleotides, the CDR3 is TGTGCCAGCGGAGAGTGGCAAGAGACCCAGTACTTC.

This clonotype was seen at least ten times. CDR3 nucleotide sequence: TGTGCCAGCAACGAGATCGGCACTGAAGCTTTCTTT. It encodes CASNEIGTEAFF. The rearrangement joins TRBV6-1 to TRBJ1-1, with D unclear. Deletions cut 7 bases from V and 4 bases from J, with 10 bases between. Germline CDR1 and CDR2: MNHNS and SASEGT. The CDR3 is 12 amino acids.

The CDR3 DNA reads TGTGCCAGCAGCGTCCACACCGGGGAGCTGTTTTTT. This gives the protein CASSVHTGELFF. The chain combines TRBV9 with TRBJ2-2; D gene unclear. Germline loops: CDR1 SGDLS, CDR2 YYNGEE. CDR3 length: 12 amino acids. Trimming took off 2 bases at V and 3 bases at J, with 2 bases between the two ends.

This clonotype was recorded many times. This sequence joins TRBV10-3 and TRBJ1-1; D remains ambiguous. The CDR3 runs 14 residues. CDR1 and CDR2 (germline): ENHRY, SYGVKD. The ends were cut back, 6 bases at V and 5 bases at J, with 16 bases in the middle. In nucleotides, the CDR3 is TGTGCCATCAGCGACCCGGTACTGGGAACTGAAGCTTTCTTT. Amino acid sequence: CAISDPVLGTEAFF.